The clone carrying this T cell receptor beta chain was counted many times. Trimming took 2 bases from V and 2 from J; bases not matched to a gene: 8. The length of the CDR3 is 16 residues. CDR1 is MNHEY, CDR2 SVGEGT, per germline. TCRdb processed the RACE reads anew with MiXCR; each CDR3 protein has one entry. The profile shows 62,000 or so distinct CDR3 sequences, approximately 11% of them singletons. Time point here: pre-sensitization, week 0. The treatment here: therapeutic diphenylcyclopropenone sensitization with weekly scalp DPC. The record originates from a study of human T cells and chemical hapten exposure. Background on the study: Cases of alopecia areata, totalis or universalis occurred in a predominantly female patient group.

This clonotype was sampled from a woman aged 45-65 years with alopecia areata. Some clones in this sample may be carry-over from other donors' samples. The chain has TRBV6-2 or TRBV6-3 and TRBJ2-7; 8 nucleotides match TRBD1. The source material was whole blood, sampled in connection with sensitization to the hapten diphenylcyclopropenone (DPC). CDR3 sequence (DNA): TGTGCCAGCAGTTACCAATCCGGGACAGGCCCCTACGAGCAGTACTTC. It is translated as CASSYQSGTGPYEQYF.